These 10 T cell receptor beta chains were all obtained from the same sample, sequenced in a study of response to subunit inactivated influenza vaccine. TCRdb reanalysed the RT-PCR reads using MiXCR and keeps one entry per CDR3 protein. This sample has more than 550,000 distinct CDR3 sequences; about 11% occur once, and the top ten carry roughly 10%. Sequenced here: PBMCs from blood, sampled on the day of vaccination. The receptors derive from a man aged 45 to 65 who received an inactivated influenza vaccine.

The chain links TRBV9 to TRBJ1-4; a possible D gene is TRBD1 (5 bases). Germline V gene data show CDR1 as SGDLS and CDR2 as YYNGEE. CDR3 length: 14 residues. V was cut by 1 base and J by 7 bases, with 11 bases left in between. The CDR3 protein is CASSVWEGSEKLFF. The CDR3 nucleotides read TGTGCCAGCAGCGTATGGGAGGGGAGTGAAAAACTGTTTTTT.

In its sample, this clonotype was seen many times. CDR3 residues: CASSFEGASTEAFF. Here the CDR3 DNA reads TGTGCCAGCAGTTTCGAGGGGGCTAGCACTGAAGCTTTCTTT. The chain couples TRBV12-3 or TRBV12-4 to TRBJ1-1; the match to TRBD1 covers 7 bases. V shed 3 bases and J 4 bases; nucleotides not matched to a gene: 5. CDR3 length: 14 amino acids.

The chain employs TRBV7-2 and TRBJ1-2; D is unresolved. The germline gives CDR1 SGHTA, CDR2 FQGNSA. Trimming shortened V by 6 bases and J by 2 bases, and 16 bases separated the two germline ends. The length of the CDR3 is 15 residues. The CDR3 loop is CASRVENRPNYGYTF. In nucleotides, the CDR3 is TGTGCCAGCAGGGTTGAGAACAGACCAAACTATGGCTACACCTTC.

This clonotype was counted a few times. The chain joins TRBV29-1 to TRBJ2-1; D remains unclear. The V and J ends lost 1 base and 0 bases respectively, with 7 bases between them. This CDR3 contains 14 residues. Germline loops: CDR1 SQVTM, CDR2 ANQGSEA. CDR3 loop: CSVEGRSSYNEQFF. CDR3 bases: TGCAGCGTTGAAGGACGAAGCTCCTACAATGAGCAGTTCTTC.

The chain combines TRBV12-3 or TRBV12-4 with TRBJ2-3; 8 nucleotides line up with TRBD1. The CDR3 contains 14 residues. Trimming at V came to 6 bases and at J to 5 bases, leaving 7 bases not matched to a gene. The CDR3 is CASRRTGSGDTQYF. CDR3 in DNA: TGTGCCAGCAGGCGGACAGGGTCGGGAGATACGCAGTATTTT.

The table lists this clonotype with many counts. This chain uses TRBV12-3 or TRBV12-4 with TRBJ2-7; TRBD2 matches at 10 bases. The CDR3 covers 13 residues. The V and J ends lost 7 bases and 2 bases, in that order; junction bases with no gene match: 2. CDR3 region: CASKLAGTYEQYF. CDR3 nucleotide sequence: TGTGCCAGCAAACTAGCGGGGACCTACGAGCAGTACTTC.

The rearrangement uses TRBV27 and TRBJ2-5; possible D gene TRBD1, 6 bases. This CDR3 contains 16 residues. Germline V gene lookup returns CDR1 MNHEY and CDR2 SMNVEV (reference sequence). The V end lost 5 bases, the J end lost 0 bases, and 16 bases lay between the germline ends. CDR3 in DNA: TGTGCCAGCAGTAAATGGGGACACCTGGACCAAGAGACCCAGTACTTC. Protein: CASSKWGHLDQETQYF.

The chain is built from TRBV5-1 and TRBJ2-1, with 7 bases lining up with TRBD2. CDR3 length equals 15 residues. The germline gives CDR1 SGHRS, CDR2 YFSETQ. Trimming cost V 0 bases and J 6 bases; bases outside gene matches: 6. This chain's CDR3 is CASSLVGLGFNEQFF. In DNA, the CDR3 is TGCGCCAGCAGCTTGGTAGGACTAGGGTTCAATGAGCAGTTCTTC.

This rearrangement joins TRBV7-8 to TRBJ2-1; TRBD2 agrees at 16 bases. The germline V gene encodes CDR1 SGHVS and CDR2 FQNEAQ. With V trimmed by 5 bases and J by 4 bases, 8 bases remained unmatched. The CDR3 length is 18 residues. DNA of the CDR3: TGTGCCAGCAGCCGGGGACTAGCGGGGGGGCCGGATTACAATGAGCAGTTCTTC. Translation: CASSRGLAGGPDYNEQFF.

In this sample, this clonotype turned up a few times. The rearrangement links TRBV5-6 to TRBJ2-7; perhaps TRBD1 as D (6 bases). Per the germline V gene, CDR1 is SGHDT and CDR2 is YYEEEE. The V and J ends lost 3 bases and 3 bases respectively, with 13 bases between them. The CDR3 spans 14 residues. CDR3 loop: CASSSDSGFYEQYF. The CDR3, as DNA: TGTGCCAGCAGCTCGGACAGTGGGTTCTACGAGCAGTACTTC.